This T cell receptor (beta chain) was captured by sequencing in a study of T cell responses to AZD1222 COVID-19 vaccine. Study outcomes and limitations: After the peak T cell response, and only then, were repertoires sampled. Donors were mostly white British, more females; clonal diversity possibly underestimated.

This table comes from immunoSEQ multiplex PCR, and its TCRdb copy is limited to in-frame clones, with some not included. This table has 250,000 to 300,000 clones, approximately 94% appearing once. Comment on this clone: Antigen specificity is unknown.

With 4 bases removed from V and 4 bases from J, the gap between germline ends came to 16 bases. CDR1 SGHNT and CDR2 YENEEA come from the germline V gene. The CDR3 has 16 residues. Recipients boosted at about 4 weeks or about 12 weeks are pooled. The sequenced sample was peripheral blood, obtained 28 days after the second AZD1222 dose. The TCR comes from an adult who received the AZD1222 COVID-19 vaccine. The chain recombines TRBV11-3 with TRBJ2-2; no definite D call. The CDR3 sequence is CASSSAQTRGTGELFF. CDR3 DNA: TGTGCCAGCAGCTCAGCACAGACCCGCGGCACCGGGGAGCTGTTTTTT.